The 10 T cell receptor beta chains given below trace back to one sample, sequenced in a study of blood T cell repertoires in COVID-19. Some clones are missing from TCRdb's copy, which holds only in-frame ones; the method was immunoSEQ multiplex PCR. The table has more than 95,000 clones, around 87% seen once. Sequenced input: peripheral blood. The receptors here all came from a man aged 45-65 years with acute or convalescent COVID-19.

V usage is TRBV14 and J usage is TRBJ2-2; 10 bases align to TRBD1. Germline V gives CDR1 SGHDN, CDR2 FVKESK. The CDR3 length is 15 residues. V dropped 5 bases and J dropped 6; count of bases not matched to a gene: 6. The CDR3 DNA is TGTGCCAGCAGCTACCGGGACAGGGGCTCCGGGGAGCTGTTTTTT. This sequence encodes CASSYRDRGSGELFF.

This chain joins TRBV10-3 and TRBJ2-5; 7 positions match TRBD1. The CDR3 runs to 14 residues. Per the germline V gene, CDR1 is ENHRY and CDR2 is SYGVKD. Trimming at V came to 6 bases and at J to 4 bases, leaving 8 bases not matched to a gene. In DNA, the CDR3 is TGTGCCATCAGAGTACAGGGGTGGGGAGAGACCCAGTACTTC. Its protein product is CAIRVQGWGETQYF.

The J gene is TRBJ2-7, the V gene TRBV29-1; D gene uncertain. This CDR3 region has 15 residues. Germline values: CDR1 SQVTM, CDR2 ANQGSEA. The CDR3 bases are TGCAGTATTAGTGTACGAGGCTTTGGGTCTTACGAGCAGTACTTC. It encodes CSISVRGFGSYEQYF.

The J gene is TRBJ2-5, the V gene TRBV5-4; maybe TRBD1 (6 bases). The V end lost 4 bases, the J end lost 1 base, and 11 bases lay between the germline ends. The length of the CDR3 is 14 residues. Germline CDR1 and CDR2: SGHNT and YYREEE (reference sequence). The CDR3 DNA sequence: TGTGCCAGCAGCACCCGGGACACCCAAGAGACCCAGTACTTC. This sequence encodes CASSTRDTQETQYF.

The CDR3 sequence is CASGVAGDYEQYF. CDR3 bases: TGTGCCAGCGGGGTAGCGGGAGACTACGAGCAGTACTTC. This sequence joins TRBV28 and TRBJ2-7, with 9 bases matching TRBD2. The germline V gene has CDR1 MDHEN and CDR2 SYDVKM. The CDR3 consists of 13 residues. V gave up 8 bases and J gave up 3 bases; unmatched junction bases: 5.

The V call is TRBV2, the J call TRBJ2-7, with a possible D match to TRBD2 (5 bases). V shed 6 bases and J shed 3 bases, with 9 bases lying between them. The length of the CDR3 is 12 residues. Germline V gene data show CDR1 as SNHLY and CDR2 as FYNNEI. In nucleotides, the CDR3 is TGTGCCAGCAGGGGCGACTACTACGAGCAGTACTTC. This codes for CASRGDYYEQYF.

J is TRBJ2-4 and V is TRBV5-6, with D unclear. V gave up 4 bases and J gave up 5 bases, with 13 bases separating them. The CDR3 has 14 residues. The germline V gene encodes CDR1 SGHDT and CDR2 YYEEEE. Written as DNA, the CDR3 is TGTGCCAGCAGCACTACTCTTCAAGAAAACATTCAGTACTTC. Its translation is CASSTTLQENIQYF.

J is TRBJ2-7 and V is TRBV19; possible D gene TRBD1, 6 bases. Trimming removed 3 bases from V and 6 bases from J, with 12 bases in between. CDR3 size: 13 residues. CDR1 is LNHDA, CDR2 SQIVND, per germline (reference sequence). The CDR3 coding sequence is TGTGCCAGTAGTATCACAGGGCCGGGCGAGCAGTACTTC. It codes for CASSITGPGEQYF.

The chain has TRBV6-5 and TRBJ2-7; D possibly corresponds to TRBD2 (5 bases). Germline V CDR1 and CDR2: MNHEY, SVGAGI. The CDR3 loop spans 12 amino acids. The V and J ends lost 4 bases and 5 bases respectively, with 9 bases between them. CDR3 loop: CASSSGMDEQYF. CDR3 in DNA: TGTGCCAGCAGTTCCGGGATGGACGAGCAGTACTTC.

V and J are TRBV28 and TRBJ1-4, with a tentative D call TRBD1 (5 bases). The CDR3 is made up of 15 amino acids. Trimming took off 3 bases at V and 8 bases at J, with 16 bases between the two ends. Germline V CDR1 and CDR2: MDHEN, SYDVKM. CDR3 coding DNA: TGTGCCAGCAGTTTTGCTCCGGGGGTGGAGGAAAAACTGTTTTTT. It specifies CASSFAPGVEEKLFF.